This TCR beta chain emerged from a study of T cell changes during pregnancy in multiple sclerosis. The data were produced by immunoSEQ multiplex PCR, yet TCRdb's version contains in-frame clones alone and is incomplete. The sample holds 50,000 to 65,000 clones, 88% seen once. The CDR3 is made up of 12 amino acids. V shed 5 bases and J shed 8 bases, with 9 bases lying between them. The germline V gene has CDR1 SGHTA and CDR2 FQGNSA. Sequences were derived from CD4+ T cells from peripheral blood mononuclear cells, sampled in the third trimester of pregnancy. This rearrangement joins TRBV7-2 to TRBJ2-2, with unresolved D. The TCR sequence derives from a female donor with multiple sclerosis, enrolled in a pregnancy study. CDR3 coding DNA: TGTGCCAGCAGCCTCGTCGTGGGGGAGCTGTTTTTT. It codes for CASSLVVGELFF.